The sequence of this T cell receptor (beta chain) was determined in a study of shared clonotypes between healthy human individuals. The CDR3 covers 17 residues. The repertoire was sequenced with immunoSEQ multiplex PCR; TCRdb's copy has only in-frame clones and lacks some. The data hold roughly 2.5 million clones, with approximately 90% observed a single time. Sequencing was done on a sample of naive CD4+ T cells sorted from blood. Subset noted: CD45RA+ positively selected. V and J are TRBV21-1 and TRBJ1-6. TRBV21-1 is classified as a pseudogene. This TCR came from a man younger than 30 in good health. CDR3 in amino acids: CASTKNPVFDYNSPLHF. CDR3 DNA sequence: TGTGCCAGCACTAAAAACCCCGTCTTTGACTATAATTCACCCCTCCACTTT.